This TCR beta chain was recovered during a study of blood T cell repertoires in COVID-19. Across the study: From T cells, B-cell-depleted T cells, or PBMCs came the material, which was cDNA or gDNA.

CDR1 SQVTM and CDR2 ANQGSEA come from the germline V gene. CDR3 length: 13 amino acids. V lost 7 bases to trimming and J lost 8 bases, with 20 bases between them. Per the study methods: Quantification of nucleated cells was approximated via reference gene primer amplification. Measured with immunoSEQ multiplex PCR; TCRdb has only the in-frame clones, and not every one. For V, J and clone size, that table is used; D and trimming come from the DNA. The table has 110,000 to 150,000 clones, around 90% seen once; the top ten hold 1.5%. The TCR comes from a woman aged 55-69 years with acute or convalescent COVID-19. Sequenced: peripheral blood. The V call is TRBV29-1, the J call TRBJ1-2; the D is unclear. In nucleotides, the CDR3 is TGCAGCGGCGAACGCCCATCTCGGGAGGGCTACACCTTC. Translated, it gives CSGERPSREGYTF.